This T cell receptor (beta chain) was documented in a study of blood T cell repertoires in COVID-19. Trimming removed 7 bases from V and 9 bases from J, with 19 bases in between. Per germline, CDR1 MNHEY and CDR2 SVGAGI. CDR3 length equals 14 residues. This table comes from immunoSEQ multiplex PCR, and its TCRdb copy is limited to in-frame clones, with some not included. The table shows over 90,000 clones, with around 85% occurring only once. The source material was peripheral blood. This receptor was obtained from a man older than 75 with active or convalescent COVID-19. V is TRBV6-5 and J is TRBJ2-1; D might be TRBD1 (7 bases). CDR3 sequence: CASKGAGRQGEQFF. The CDR3 bases are TGTGCCAGCAAGGGGGCGGGGAGACAGGGTGAGCAGTTCTTC.